These 22 T cell receptor beta chains share one sample of origin, sequenced in a study of shared clonotypes between healthy human individuals. TCRdb's table, derived via immunoSEQ multiplex PCR, lists solely in-frame clones and lacks some. The top ten clones hold around 10% of a sample with approximately 250,000 clones, 50% to 75% of them seen once. The sample taken for sequencing was memory CD4+ T cells sorted from blood. Subset denoted: CD45RA-negative fraction. Receptor source: a man aged 30-40 years in good health.

The rearrangement uses TRBV10-3 and TRBJ2-7; D tentatively fits TRBD1 or TRBD2 (5 bases each). There are 11 residues in the CDR3. V was cut by 3 bases and J by 11 bases, with 11 bases left in between. CDR1 and CDR2 (germline): ENHRY, SYGVKD. CDR3 DNA sequence: TGTGCCATCAGTGATTTGGGGGATAAGTACTTC. It encodes CAISDLGDKYF.

The chain uses TRBV28 and TRBJ1-2; D call uncertain. The CDR3 is 15 amino acids. Germline CDR1 MDHEN, CDR2 SYDVKM. V was clipped by 2 bases and J by 8 bases, with 18 bases between them. Here the CDR3 reads CASSLQDGRPGGYTF. CDR3 nucleotide sequence: TGTGCCAGCAGTTTACAGGACGGAAGGCCGGGCGGCTACACCTTC.

The V call is TRBV4-1, the J call TRBJ2-7; D may be TRBD1 (6 bases). The CDR3 contains 16 residues. Trimming stripped 3 bases from V and 4 bases from J, with 19 bases between. Germline assignment: CDR1 MGHRA and CDR2 YSYEKL. The CDR3 region is CASSQGDRSLKYEQYF. CDR3 nucleotides: TGCGCCAGCAGCCAGGGCGACAGGTCCCTGAAGTACGAGCAGTACTTC.

The chain carries TRBV9 and TRBJ2-7; D remains unclear. Trimming removed 3 bases at V and 3 bases at J, with 4 bases between. The V gene's germline CDR1 is SGDLS and CDR2 YYNGEE. This CDR3 is built from 11 residues. Here the CDR3 DNA reads TGTGCCAGCAGCGCCTACTACGAGCAGTACTTC. It specifies CASSAYYEQYF.

Concerning this clone itself: One end of the junction does not line up with germline, which may come from a read error. Other DNA sequences from this sample encode an identical CDR3 as well. The chain has TRBV20-1 and TRBJ2-5; D may match TRBD1 or TRBD2 (5 bases each). Germline CDR1 reads DFQATT; CDR2 reads SNEGSKA (reference sequence). There are 11 residues in the CDR3. CDR3 residues: CSAEYRGAQYF. The CDR3 DNA reads as TGTAGTGCCGAATACCGAGGGGCCCAGTACTTC.

This rearrangement joins TRBV7-9 to TRBJ1-4; no clear D gene. This CDR3 is 16 amino acids long. Germline V gives CDR1 SEHNR, CDR2 FQNEAQ (reference sequence). Trimming pared 4 bases from V and 0 bases from J, leaving 12 bases between. The CDR3 protein is CASSSGLTSTNEKLFF. The CDR3 DNA reads TGTGCCAGCAGCTCCGGCCTGACCTCAACTAATGAAAAACTGTTTTTT.

The V gene is TRBV7-8, the J gene TRBJ2-7; D gene unclear. Per the germline V gene, CDR1 is SGHVS and CDR2 is FQNEAQ. CDR3 length: 12 amino acids. The germline V and J ends were trimmed by 5 bases and 4 bases, with 9 bases remaining between them. The CDR3 bases are TGTGCCAGCAGCGAAAGCAGATACGAGCAGTACTTC. Protein sequence: CASSESRYEQYF.

This clone was observed a few times. A read error may produce the germline difference seen at one junction end. This chain links TRBV2 with TRBJ1-1; D possibly corresponds to TRBD1 (5 bases). Germline V gene lookup returns CDR1 SNHLY and CDR2 FYNNEI. The CDR3 is made up of 12 amino acids. CDR3 region: CASSEGVGTRIF. CDR3 coding DNA: TGTGCCAGCAGTGAAGGAGTGGGGACGAGAATCTTT.

In this sample, this clone turned up a few times. This rearrangement joins TRBV5-6 to TRBJ2-7; maybe TRBD1 (5 bases). The CDR3 runs to 14 residues. Deletions cut 4 bases from V and 0 bases from J, with 11 bases between. In germline, CDR1 is SGHDT, CDR2 YYEEEE. CDR3 amino acids: CASSGAKYSYEQYF. CDR3 bases: TGTGCCAGCAGCGGGGCGAAATACTCCTACGAGCAGTACTTC.

This clone was found a few times. The J gene is TRBJ2-1, the V gene TRBV29-1; 9 bases map to TRBD1. The CDR3 covers 15 residues. V shed 6 bases and J 1 base; nucleotides not matched to a gene: 7. Germline CDR1 and CDR2: SQVTM and ANQGSEA. The CDR3 protein is CSVGDRAGSYNEQFF. In DNA form, the CDR3 reads TGCAGCGTGGGGGACAGGGCCGGATCCTACAATGAGCAGTTCTTC.

V usage is TRBV2 and J usage is TRBJ1-4; possible D gene TRBD1, 6 bases. Trimming cost V 5 bases and J 4 bases, with 11 bases left between them. The CDR3 runs to 14 residues. Germline CDR1 reads SNHLY; CDR2 reads FYNNEI. The CDR3 coding sequence is TGTGCCAGCAGTCCAGGGGCGGTTAATGAAAAACTGTTTTTT. Translated: CASSPGAVNEKLFF.

This chain links TRBV19 with TRBJ2-1; 14 bases agree with TRBD2. The CDR3 length is 15 residues. With 10 bases clipped from V and 4 bases from J, the junction kept 6 bases outside the gene matches. The germline V gene encodes CDR1 LNHDA and CDR2 SQIVND (reference sequence). CDR3 loop: CATGLAGGIYNEQFF. The CDR3 bases are TGTGCCACTGGACTAGCGGGAGGTATATACAATGAGCAGTTCTTC.

The chain couples TRBV27 to TRBJ1-5; D gene ambiguous. Germline V gene sequence: CDR1 MNHEY, CDR2 SMNVEV (reference sequence). This CDR3 is 13 amino acids long. Trimming left V 5 bases short and J 5 bases short, with 10 bases between. The DNA for the CDR3 is TGTGCCAGCAGTCATACGTTAGATCAGCCCCAGCATTTT. Amino acids: CASSHTLDQPQHF.

The J gene is TRBJ2-1, the V gene TRBV14; D call uncertain. This CDR3 is 14 amino acids long. The germline V gene has CDR1 SGHDN and CDR2 FVKESK. V was trimmed by 5 bases and J by 5 bases, leaving 13 bases between them. CDR3 nucleotide sequence: TGTGCCAGCAGCGCCCGAGACTGGAACAATGAGCAGTTCTTC. Residues: CASSARDWNNEQFF.

The rearrangement uses TRBV4-3 and TRBJ1-4, with D perhaps matching TRBD1 (6 bases). Germline V gene data show CDR1 as LGHNA and CDR2 as YSLEER. This CDR3 spans 15 amino acids. V dropped 4 bases and J dropped 10 bases, with 19 bases sitting between them. The chain's CDR3 is CASSPPTGSARKLFF. The CDR3 DNA follows: TGCGCCAGCAGCCCCCCGACAGGCTCCGCGAGAAAACTGTTTTTT.

This clone was detected only once. V and J are TRBV7-8 and TRBJ2-2; 7 bases are shared with TRBD2. Germline CDR1 reads SGHVS; CDR2 reads FQNEAQ. The CDR3 contains 17 residues. V trimming: 1 base; J trimming: 5 bases; junction bases outside the gene matches: 10. The CDR3 loop reads CASSLGWSGGGTGELFF. In DNA form, the CDR3 reads TGTGCCAGCAGCTTAGGCTGGTCGGGAGGTGGGACCGGGGAGCTGTTTTTT.

The gene calls are TRBV30 and TRBJ2-2; no reliable D call. The CDR3 totals 14 residues. Trimming shortened V by 0 bases and J by 1 base, and 6 bases separated the two germline ends. Germline V gives CDR1 GTSNPN, CDR2 SVGIG (reference sequence). The CDR3 reads CAWSVIRNTGELFF. The CDR3 DNA sequence: TGTGCCTGGAGTGTGATCCGGAACACCGGGGAGCTGTTTTTT.

The gene calls are TRBV19 and TRBJ2-3; D may be TRBD1 (5 bases). The germline gives CDR1 LNHDA, CDR2 SQIVND (reference sequence). The CDR3 contains 14 residues. Trimming removed 3 bases from V and 4 bases from J, with 11 bases in between. The CDR3: CASSIPTEADTQYF. CDR3 DNA sequence: TGTGCCAGTAGTATTCCGACAGAGGCAGATACGCAGTATTTT.

The chain is built from TRBV6-1 and TRBJ2-3; 8 nucleotides align to TRBD2. Germline values: CDR1 MNHNS, CDR2 SASEGT. V lost 0 bases and J lost 4; bases outside the gene matches: 6. The CDR3 contains 16 residues. The CDR3 nucleotides read TGTGCCAGCAGTGAAGCTATGGGACTAGGATCAGATACGCAGTATTTT. Amino acids: CASSEAMGLGSDTQYF.

This clone showed up many times. The chain has TRBV4-1 and TRBJ1-5; D not resolved. The germline CDR1 and CDR2 sequences are MGHRA and YSYEKL. CDR3 length: 13 amino acids. The V gene lost 4 bases and the J gene lost 6 bases, with 10 bases spanning the gap. The CDR3 sequence is CASSPRFFQPQHF. CDR3 in DNA: TGCGCCAGCAGCCCGAGGTTCTTTCAGCCCCAGCATTTT.

The chain couples TRBV19 to TRBJ2-3; weak D call: TRBD2 (5 bases). The germline V and J ends were trimmed by 3 bases and 1 base, with 11 bases remaining between them. The germline V gene encodes CDR1 LNHDA and CDR2 SQIVND (reference sequence). The CDR3 totals 15 residues. DNA for the CDR3: TGTGCCAGTAGTATTCAAGGGAGAGGCACAGATACGCAGTATTTT. Amino acids: CASSIQGRGTDTQYF.

The chain couples TRBV28 to TRBJ2-3; D ambiguous. The CDR3 runs 12 residues. The V and J ends lost 8 bases and 10 bases respectively, with 16 bases between them. Germline V gene data show CDR1 as MDHEN and CDR2 as SYDVKM. CDR3: CASQIVGSAQYF. CDR3 DNA sequence: TGTGCCAGCCAAATAGTGGGGTCCGCGCAGTATTTT.